Presented here are 23 T cell receptor beta chains from one specimen sequenced in a study of PD-1 blockade in classical Hodgkin lymphoma. Time point of the sample: cycle 4 day 1 (C4D1), after 5 to 7 weeks of nivolumab. All patients experienced relapse after autologous stem cell transplantation, and brentuximab vedotin exposure was variable. Clones were read by immunoSEQ multiplex PCR, and TCRdb kept only the in-frame ones, dropping some. The table includes more than 95,000 clones, roughly 90% detected once. Sequencing used peripheral blood mononuclear cells (PBMCs), obtained before the fourth cycle of nivolumab. These receptors were collected from a human donor with classical Hodgkin lymphoma.

A remark on this clone: A junction end diverges from the germline sequence, so it may reflect a read error. The identical CDR3 is also encoded by other nucleotide sequences in the sample. The genes are TRBV4-3 and TRBJ2-6; 7 nucleotides align to TRBD2. CDR1 LGHNA and CDR2 YSLEER come from the germline V gene. CDR3 size: 16 residues. The DNA for the CDR3 is TGCGCCAGCAGCCAAGGGGCGGGAGCTGGGGCTAACGTCCTGACTTTC. It specifies CASSQGAGAGANVLTF.

The rearrangement uses TRBV7-9 and TRBJ1-4; weak D call: TRBD1 (6 bases). Germline V gene data show CDR1 as SEHNR and CDR2 as FQNEAQ (reference sequence). V was shortened by 4 bases and J by 0 bases, with 9 bases between the two germline ends. This CDR3 is 15 amino acids long. As DNA, the CDR3 is TGTGCCAGCAGCTGGACAGAGTCAACTAATGAAAAACTGTTTTTT. Amino acids: CASSWTESTNEKLFF.

The V call is TRBV30, the J call TRBJ1-1, with 7 bases aligning to TRBD1. Germline V gene data show CDR1 as GTSNPN and CDR2 as SVGIG (reference sequence). The CDR3 has 16 amino acids. J was trimmed by 0 bases and V by 2 bases; bases with no gene match: 9. The CDR3 sequence is CAWSTLRTGLNTEAFF. The CDR3 nucleotides read TGTGCCTGGAGTACGCTTAGGACAGGCTTGAACACTGAAGCTTTCTTT.

V is TRBV7-2 and J is TRBJ2-3, with 7 bases fitting TRBD2. The CDR3 is made up of 15 amino acids. Unmatched junction bases numbered 11, after V lost 7 bases and J lost 4 bases. CDR1 is SGHTA and CDR2 is FQGNSA in the germline V gene. DNA of the CDR3: TGTGCCAGCAACCAGGCGGGAGACCCAGCAGATACGCAGTATTTT. Translation gives CASNQAGDPADTQYF. Full variable domain (remainder filled in from reference TRBV7-2 and TRBJ2-3): GAGVSQSPSNKVTEKGKDVELRCDPISGHTALYWYRQSLGQGLEFLIYFQGNSAPDKSGLPSDRFSAERTGGSVSTLTIQRTQQEDSAVYLCASNQAGDPADTQYFGPGTRLTVL.

The gene calls are TRBV7-2 and TRBJ1-3, with no clear D. V gave up 3 bases and J gave up 0 bases, with 12 bases separating them. The CDR3 sequence is 16 residues long. In germline, CDR1 is SGHTA, CDR2 FQGNSA. This CDR3 is CASSFAGRSSGNTIYF. Written as DNA, the CDR3 is TGTGCCAGCAGCTTCGCGGGCCGTAGCTCTGGAAACACCATATATTTT.

The chain has TRBV6-6 and TRBJ1-2; 7 bases align to TRBD1. CDR3 size: 16 residues. V was pared by 5 bases and J by 1 base, with 10 bases of the junction left unmatched. The germline V gene has CDR1 MNHNY and CDR2 SVGAGI (reference sequence). The CDR3: CASSTRTGAFNYGYTF. CDR3 in DNA: TGTGCCAGCAGTACCCGAACAGGGGCCTTTAACTATGGCTACACCTTC.

V usage is TRBV27 and J usage is TRBJ2-7; 9 bases fit TRBD2. Losses at the gene ends were 5 bases for V and 4 bases for J; bases not matched to a gene: 12. The CDR3 spans 16 residues. Germline CDR1 reads MNHEY; CDR2 reads SMNVEV (reference sequence). CDR3 amino acids: CASSRSPLAGVYEQYF. The CDR3 nucleotides read TGTGCCAGCAGTCGCTCCCCCTTAGCGGGAGTGTACGAGCAGTACTTC.

J is TRBJ2-7 and V is TRBV28; the D is unclear. The V and J ends lost 4 bases and 0 bases respectively, with 13 bases between them. This CDR3 is 15 amino acids long. From germline, CDR1 is MDHEN and CDR2 SYDVKM. The CDR3 reads CASSYGRRSSYEQYF. CDR3 DNA sequence: TGTGCCAGCAGTTACGGACGGAGAAGCTCCTACGAGCAGTACTTC.

This chain links TRBV2 with TRBJ1-5, with D perhaps TRBD1 (5 bases). This CDR3 region has 18 residues. Germline CDR1 and CDR2: SNHLY and FYNNEI. V lost 5 bases, J lost 0 bases, and 20 bases lay in between. The CDR3 nucleotides read TGTGCCAGCAGTTCTAAAAGAGGCAGGGACTATAGCAATCAGCCCCAGCATTTT. This translates into CASSSKRGRDYSNQPQHF. The full variable domain, in which reference TRBV2 and TRBJ1-5 provide the parts outside the CDR3, is EPEVTQTPSHQVTQMGQEVILRCVPISNHLYFYWYRQILGQKVEFLVSFYNNEISEKSEIFDDQFSVERPDGSNFTLKIRSTKLEDSAMYFCASSSKRGRDYSNQPQHFGDGTRLSIL.

The chain has TRBV29-1 and TRBJ2-3; tentatively, D is TRBD1 (5 bases). The CDR3 extends over 19 amino acids. The V gene lost 7 bases and the J gene lost 6 bases, with 35 bases spanning the gap. Germline V gene lookup returns CDR1 SQVTM and CDR2 ANQGSEA. CDR3 loop: CSETQQDPTSLPGVDTQYF. The CDR3 nucleotides read TGCAGCGAAACCCAACAGGACCCAACTTCCCTTCCCGGTGTGGATACGCAGTATTTT.

The chain uses TRBV5-1 and TRBJ2-7; D is possibly TRBD1 or TRBD2 (5 bases each). The ends were cut back, 0 bases at V and 2 bases at J, with 12 bases in the middle. Per germline, CDR1 SGHRS and CDR2 YFSETQ. This CDR3 is 15 amino acids long. The CDR3 sequence: CASSLAGSGAYEQYF. Here the CDR3 DNA reads TGCGCCAGCAGCTTGGCAGGGAGTGGAGCCTACGAGCAGTACTTC. The variable domain in full, completed from reference TRBV5-1 and TRBJ2-7, reads KAGVTQTPRYLIKTRGQQVTLSCSPISGHRSVSWYQQTPGQGLQFLFEYFSETQRNKGNFPGRFSGRQFSNSRSEMNVSTLELGDSALYLCASSLAGSGAYEQYFGPGTRLTVT.

This clone occurred once. The chain joins TRBV19 to TRBJ1-5; D not resolved. Trimming shortened V by 3 bases and J by 4 bases, and 10 bases separated the two germline ends. Looked up from germline, CDR1 is LNHDA and CDR2 is SQIVND (reference sequence). The CDR3 extends over 14 amino acids. The CDR3 here is CASSILRGNQPQHF. CDR3 in DNA: TGTGCCAGTAGTATTTTGAGAGGAAATCAGCCCCAGCATTTT.

V usage is TRBV27 and J usage is TRBJ1-2; perhaps TRBD1 as D (6 bases). V lost 7 bases and J lost 4, with 19 bases in between. CDR1 MNHEY and CDR2 SMNVEV come from the germline V gene (reference sequence). CDR3 size: 15 residues. CDR3 bases: TGTGCCAGCAAGGGGGGGACCGGACAAGGCTATGGCTACACCTTC. Translating gives CASKGGTGQGYGYTF.

This chain connects TRBV4-2 to TRBJ2-3, with 8 bases matching TRBD2. This CDR3 spans 16 amino acids. J was trimmed by 3 bases and V by 2 bases; bases with no gene match: 7. The germline V gene encodes CDR1 LGHNA and CDR2 YNFKEQ. The CDR3 loop is CASSQSWASGTDTQYF. Here the CDR3 DNA reads TGTGCCAGCAGCCAATCATGGGCTAGCGGGACAGATACGCAGTATTTT.

V usage is TRBV6-5 and J usage is TRBJ1-1; D is undetermined. There are 15 residues in the CDR3. CDR1 is MNHEY, CDR2 SVGAGI, per germline. V dropped 0 bases and J dropped 6 bases, with 14 bases sitting between them. The DNA of the CDR3 is TGTGCCAGCAGTTACTCGTACAGCCGACTGGCTGAAGCTTTCTTT. Its translation is CASSYSYSRLAEAFF.

The chain combines TRBV6-5 with TRBJ2-7; 8 nucleotides match TRBD1. V lost 6 bases and J lost 5; bases outside the gene matches: 9. The CDR3 extends over 14 amino acids. Per the germline V gene, CDR1 is MNHEY and CDR2 is SVGAGI. CDR3 residues: CASSLDRGRNEQYF. CDR3 coding DNA: TGTGCCAGCAGCCTTGACAGGGGAAGGAACGAGCAGTACTTC.

The chain is built from TRBV7-6 and TRBJ1-1; D gene ambiguous. V gave up 5 bases and J gave up 2 bases, with 9 bases separating them. Germline values: CDR1 SGHVS, CDR2 FNYEAQ. CDR3 length: 13 residues. The CDR3 DNA is TGTGCCAGCAGCCACGGACGTAACACTGAAGCTTTCTTT. This codes for CASSHGRNTEAFF.

This rearrangement joins TRBV5-1 to TRBJ2-7, with no clear D. CDR3 length: 12 residues. CDR1 is SGHRS and CDR2 is YFSETQ in the germline V gene. Trimming took off 0 bases at V and 6 bases at J, with 7 bases between the two ends. The CDR3 DNA is TGCGCCAGCAGCTTGGAGGGATCCGAGCAGTACTTC. It translates to CASSLEGSEQYF.

The V call is TRBV19, the J call TRBJ1-1, with D perhaps TRBD1 (6 bases). This CDR3 region has 14 residues. Trimming shortened V by 3 bases and J by 6 bases, and 14 bases separated the two germline ends. Germline CDR1 reads LNHDA; CDR2 reads SQIVND (reference sequence). The CDR3 sequence is CASSIQGTMAEAFF. CDR3 DNA sequence: TGTGCCAGTAGTATCCAGGGGACCATGGCTGAAGCTTTCTTT.

This chain uses TRBV6-5 with TRBJ2-5; D not certain. The germline gives CDR1 MNHEY, CDR2 SVGAGI. The CDR3 extends over 14 amino acids. V was shortened by 1 base and J by 4 bases, with 10 bases between the two germline ends. The CDR3 protein is CASSYLVGAETQYF. As DNA, the CDR3 is TGTGCCAGCAGTTACTTAGTTGGTGCAGAGACCCAGTACTTC.

The J gene is TRBJ1-2, the V gene TRBV5-5; 7 nucleotides match TRBD1. V gave up 1 base and J gave up 4 bases; unmatched junction bases: 7. The germline CDR1 and CDR2 sequences are SGHKS and YYEKEE (reference sequence). The CDR3 runs 15 residues. The CDR3 DNA follows: TGTGCCAGCAGCTTGTCCGTCGCAGGGGGCTATGGCTACACCTTC. Its translation: CASSLSVAGGYGYTF.

The chain links TRBV27 to TRBJ2-1, with 14 bases that match TRBD2. Trimming took 1 base from V and 8 from J; bases not matched to a gene: 7. In germline, CDR1 is MNHEY, CDR2 SMNVEV (reference sequence). This CDR3 has 17 residues. This CDR3 is CASSLFSGTSGRHEQFF. CDR3 coding DNA: TGTGCCAGCAGTTTATTTTCCGGGACTAGCGGGAGACATGAGCAGTTCTTC.

The chain has TRBV10-2 and TRBJ2-3; 7 bases match TRBD2. V lost 4 bases, J lost 5 bases, and 9 bases stayed unmatched. The CDR3 contains 15 residues. From germline, CDR1 is WSHSY and CDR2 SAAADI. The CDR3 DNA reads as TGCGCCAGCAGTGTGGAGGCGGGAGTGGGAGATACGCAGTATTTT. It codes for CASSVEAGVGDTQYF.